This T cell receptor beta chain was identified in a study of T-cell reconstitution after alpha-beta-depleted transplantation in children (TCRdb year 2016). Concerning the study at large: Using TCR repertoire profiling, the study quantitatively followed how T-cell immune reconstitution unfolded in children after TCRalphabeta/CD19-depleted allogeneic hematopoietic cell transplantation.

Concerning this clonotype itself: Its antigen remains unidentified. Base quality data are lacking; no much larger clone is found one base away.

Library preparation used PCR. The sequencing machine was an Illumina HiSeq 2500. To normalize quantification of the TCRbeta repertoire, the TCR libraries were built with molecular barcoding that relied on unique molecular identifiers. Using fastp trimming at Q25 and MiXCR clonotype assembly, TCRdb reanalyzed the public sequencing data and kept in-frame beta chains. Identical CDR3 protein sequences are pooled into one entry, listed with their most common genes and DNA. Present in this sample are hundreds of thousands of distinct CDR3 sequences, 30% to 35% of which were seen just once. The ten most abundant clones make up roughly 2.5% of the sample. There are 17 amino acids in the CDR3, from cysteine to phenylalanine inclusive. Solely the CDR3 DNA is kept, with 51 bases framed from the first base. V trim: 2 bases; J trim: 5 bases; unmatched bases: 14. The CDR1 and CDR2 encoded by the germline V gene are SGHTA and FQGNSA.

The sequence is built from TRBV7-2 and TRBJ2-5, with TRBD1 identical over 7 junction bases. The sequencing used PBMCs from the stem cell graft donor, collected from the stem cell graft. This sequence was found in a human donor who donated a stem cell graft to a child with aplastic anemia. The CDR3 region reads CASSLTPGQSFRETQYF. The nucleotides are TGTGCCAGCAGCTTAACTCCGGGACAGAGTTTTCGGGAGACCCAGTACTTC.